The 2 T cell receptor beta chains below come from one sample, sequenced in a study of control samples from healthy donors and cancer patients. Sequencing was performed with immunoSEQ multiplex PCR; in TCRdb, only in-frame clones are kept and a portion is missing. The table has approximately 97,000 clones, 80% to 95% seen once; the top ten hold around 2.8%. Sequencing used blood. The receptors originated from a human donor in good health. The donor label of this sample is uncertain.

CDR3 sequence reads: CASSPDRGQPQHF. The CDR3 nucleotides are TGTGCCAGCAGTCCGGACAGGGGCCAGCCCCAGCATTTT. The chain combines TRBV28 with TRBJ1-5, with 9 bases matching TRBD1. Per the germline V gene, CDR1 is MDHEN and CDR2 is SYDVKM. J was trimmed by 7 bases and V by 5 bases; bases with no gene match: 3. This CDR3 is built from 13 residues.

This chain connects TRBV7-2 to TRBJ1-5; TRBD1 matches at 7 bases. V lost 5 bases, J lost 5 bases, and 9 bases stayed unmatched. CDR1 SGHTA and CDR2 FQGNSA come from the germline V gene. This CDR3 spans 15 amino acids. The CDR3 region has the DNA TGTGCCAGCAGCGCCCAGGGGGGGCTCCATCAGCCCCAGCATTTT. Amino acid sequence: CASSAQGGLHQPQHF.